These T cell receptor beta chains were read from a single sample in a study of shared clonotypes between healthy human individuals. The data were produced by immunoSEQ multiplex PCR, yet TCRdb's version contains in-frame clones alone and is incomplete. This table has about 1,900,000 clones, 85% to 95% appearing once. The specimen sequenced was naive CD8+ T cells sorted from blood. These receptors were obtained from a man in his late teens or twenties in good health. Both conserved end residues are part of each CDR3. A D gene is named only where the DNA matches it firmly. The listing skips clone size in some rows; elsewhere it reads once, few, many or a size class.

>TRBV5-6|TRBJ2-7|once|-
TGTGCCAGCAGCTTTGGAGGGGGGACCTACGAGCAGTACTTC
CASSFGGGTYEQYF
>TRBV5-4|TRBJ2-1|-|-
TGTGCCAGCAGCGGGGCCGACAGATACAATGAGCAGTTCTTC
CASSGADRYNEQFF
>TRBV9|TRBJ2-1|-|-
TGTGCCAGCAGCGTAGGCGGCGGAAGCTCCTACAATGAGCAGTTCTTC
CASSVGGGSSYNEQFF
>TRBV5-8|TRBJ2-1|-|-
TGTGCCAGCAGCTTCCCATATACGGGGGAGTCCTACAATGAGCAGTTCTTC
CASSFPYTGESYNEQFF
>TRBV30|TRBJ1-1|-|-
TGTGCCTGGAGTGTTGGAGGGGGCACTGAAGCTTTCTTT
CAWSVGGGTEAFF
>TRBV7-9|TRBJ2-3|-|-
TGTGCCAGCAGTTCGCCCCGGGGCCCGGATACGCAGTATTTT
CASSSPRGPDTQYF
>TRBV5-6|TRBJ2-5|-|TRBD1
TGTGCCAGCAGCTTGGGGCAGGGGGTTCTGGAGACCCAGTACTTC
CASSLGQGVLETQYF
>TRBV13|TRBJ2-1|-|TRBD2
TGTGCCACCCCGGGGGGGAGCTCCTACAATGAGCAGTTCTTC
CATPGGSSYNEQFF
>TRBV7-9|TRBJ2-5|-|-
TGTGCCAGCAGCTGGGTGGGCCCGACCCAAGAGACCCAGTACTTC
CASSWVGPTQETQYF
>TRBV7-9|TRBJ2-5|-|-
TGTGCCAGCAGCTCTCCCTTGGAGACCCAGTACTTC
CASSSPLETQYF
>TRBV6-1|TRBJ1-5|-|-
TGTGCCAGCAGTGTGGGTTGGCAGCCCCAGCATTTT
CASSVGWQPQHF
>TRBV12-5|TRBJ2-2|-|TRBD2
TGTGCTAGTGGTTTGGTGATACTAGCGGGAGTAAAGACCGGGGAGCTGTTTTTT
CASGLVILAGVKTGELFF
>TRBV15|TRBJ1-4|-|-
TGTGCCACCAGCAGTGGGACTTGGGCTCTTAATGAAAAACTGTTTTTT
CATSSGTWALNEKLFF
>TRBV4-1|TRBJ2-1|-|TRBD1
TGCGCCAGCAGCTCCCAATCGGGACAGCCTAACAATGAGCAGTTCTTC
CASSSQSGQPNNEQFF
>TRBV27|TRBJ2-7|-|TRBD1
TGTGCCAGCAGTTTTGGGACAGGGGCCCCCTACGAGCAGTACTTC
CASSFGTGAPYEQYF
>TRBV19|TRBJ1-5|-|-
TGTGCCAGTAGTATAAAGGACAGCAATCAGCCCCAGCATTTT
CASSIKDSNQPQHF
>TRBV27|TRBJ2-5|-|TRBD2
TGTGCCAGCAGTTTCGTAGCGGGAGGCGTGGAGACCCAGTACTTC
CASSFVAGGVETQYF
>TRBV18|TRBJ2-7|-|TRBD2
TGTGCCAGCTCCTCCGGGACTAGCTCCGAGCAGTACTTC
CASSSGTSSEQYF
>TRBV7-8|TRBJ2-7|-|-
TGTGCCAGCAGCTTATCCGTGTCCTACGAGCAGTACTTC
CASSLSVSYEQYF
>TRBV5-1|TRBJ1-1|-|-
TGCGCCAGCAGCTTGATGGGCGGAGGGGCTGAAGCTTTCTTT
CASSLMGGGAEAFF
>TRBV7-2|TRBJ1-1|once|TRBD1
TGTGCCAGCAGCTCCCCAGGGACGCTGACAGGGCGCATCACTGAAGCTTTCTTT
CASSSPGTLTGRITEAFF
>TRBV30|TRBJ2-7|-|TRBD1
TGTGCCTGGGCTCCGGGACAGGGGACCGAGCAGTACTTC
CAWAPGQGTEQYF
>TRBV27|TRBJ1-5|-|-
TGTGCCAGCAGTAACGGGGGTAGCAATCAGCCCCAGCATTTT
CASSNGGSNQPQHF
>TRBV10-3|TRBJ1-1|-|-
TGTGCCATCAGTGAAGTTTACCAGTCCGAGGGCACTGAAGCTTTCTTT
CAISEVYQSEGTEAFF
>TRBV10-2|TRBJ2-1|-|TRBD2
TGCGCCAGCAGTGAAGGGCTAGCGGGAGGGCCGAACTACAATGAGCAGTTCTTC
CASSEGLAGGPNYNEQFF
>TRBV5-4|TRBJ2-7|-|TRBD1
TGTGCCAGCAGCTTCGGACAGGGCAAATCCTACGAGCAGTACTTC
CASSFGQGKSYEQYF
>TRBV19|TRBJ2-6|-|-
TGTGCCAGTAGATACGGAGGATCTGGGGCCAACGTCCTGACTTTC
CASRYGGSGANVLTF
>TRBV4-3|TRBJ2-7|-|TRBD2
TGCGCCAGCAGCCAAGAAATCGGCGGGAGATCTGCCTACGAGCAGTACTTC
CASSQEIGGRSAYEQYF
>TRBV7-6|TRBJ1-1|-|-
TGTGCCAGCAGCTTAGAAAGCGATTCAGGGGAAACTGAAGCTTTCTTT
CASSLESDSGETEAFF
>TRBV7-7|TRBJ1-1|-|-
TGTGCTAGCAGCCTCAGTTTATCGACTGAAGCTTTCTTT
CASSLSLSTEAFF